This TCR beta chain was captured by sequencing in a study of blood T cell repertoires in COVID-19. Study details: PBMCs, B-cell-depleted T cells, or T cells provided the cDNA or gDNA that made up the material.

Generated by immunoSEQ multiplex PCR, the TCRdb table keeps only in-frame clones and is missing some. The sample lists over 150,000 clones, about 85% occurring once. V lost 5 bases to trimming and J lost 3 bases; unmatched junction nucleotides: 13. This CDR3 is 18 amino acids long. CDR1 and CDR2 from the germline V gene are SGHRS and YFSETQ. The clonotype comes from a man aged 55 to 70 with COVID-19, enrolled during active disease. This rearrangement joins TRBV5-1 to TRBJ2-3; 12 bases fit TRBD2. Material: peripheral blood. Here the CDR3 reads CASRPDGRLAGETDTQYF. Written as DNA, the CDR3 is TGCGCCAGCAGACCGGACGGACGACTAGCGGGAGAAACAGATACGCAGTATTTT.